Listed below are T cell receptor beta chains from one sample, sequenced in a study of shared clonotypes between healthy human individuals. This table comes from immunoSEQ multiplex PCR, and its TCRdb copy is limited to in-frame clones, with some not included. The table records roughly 1,500,000 clones, 98% of them present only once. The source material was naive CD4+ T cells sorted from blood. These receptors all stem from a man younger than 40 in good health. Both conserved end residues are part of each CDR3. D genes are given only for firm matches. Clone size is stated in some rows and not others, as once, few, many or a class when expanded.

clone size	D gene	V gene	J gene	CDR3 protein	CDR3 DNA
-	TRBD2	TRBV7-9	TRBJ2-1	CASSAPGLAGLLSYNEQFF	TGTGCCAGCAGCGCACCGGGACTAGCGGGATTGCTATCCTACAATGAGCAGTTCTTC
once	TRBD1	TRBV7-2	TRBJ2-7	CASSLSGQGVTYEQYF	TGTGCCAGCAGCTTATCGGGACAGGGGGTCACCTACGAGCAGTACTTC
-	-	TRBV7-9	TRBJ2-1	CASLPPDQQFF	TGTGCCAGTCTTCCCCCCGATCAGCAGTTCTTC
-	-	TRBV6-5	TRBJ2-5	CASSTGQLGTQYF	TGTGCCAGCAGTACCGGACAGCTGGGGACCCAGTACTTC
-	-	TRBV5-6	TRBJ2-5	CASRPLRQETQYF	TGTGCCAGCAGACCTCTCCGCCAAGAGACCCAGTACTTC
-	TRBD1	TRBV4-1	TRBJ1-2	CASSQVPGQDGYTF	TGCGCCAGCAGCCAAGTTCCGGGACAGGATGGCTACACCTTC
-	TRBD1	TRBV6-5	TRBJ2-1	CASSSERQGTGNEQFF	TGTGCCAGCAGTTCAGAGCGACAGGGAACGGGCAATGAGCAGTTCTTC
-	TRBD2	TRBV7-9	TRBJ2-7	CASSPLAGSSYEQYF	TGTGCCAGCAGCCCACTAGCGGGAAGCTCCTACGAGCAGTACTTC
-	TRBD2	TRBV9	TRBJ2-2	CASSVASGRAGAGELFF	TGTGCCAGCAGCGTAGCGAGCGGGAGGGCCGGGGCCGGGGAGCTGTTTTTT
-	TRBD2	TRBV6-1	TRBJ2-2	CASSELAGGPTGELFF	TGTGCCAGCAGTGAACTAGCGGGAGGGCCCACCGGGGAGCTGTTTTTT
-	TRBD2	TRBV5-1	TRBJ2-7	CASSFGLAGGPAVYEQYF	TGCGCCAGCAGCTTCGGACTAGCGGGAGGGCCCGCGGTCTACGAGCAGTACTTC
few	-	TRBV2	TRBJ2-2	CASRNTGELFF	TGTGCCAGCAGGAACACCGGGGAGCTGTTTTTT
-	TRBD1	TRBV9	TRBJ1-4	CASSKGQGGTNEKLFF	TGTGCCAGCAGCAAGGGACAGGGCGGAACTAATGAAAAACTGTTTTTT
-	TRBD2	TRBV29-1	TRBJ2-1	CSVETSGRGNEQFF	TGCAGCGTTGAAACTAGCGGGAGGGGGAATGAGCAGTTCTTC
-	TRBD2	TRBV11-2	TRBJ2-7	CASSSIRLAGRVWEQYF	TGTGCCAGCAGCTCCATCCGTCTAGCGGGAAGGGTGTGGGAGCAGTACTTC
-	-	TRBV28	TRBJ1-5	CASSPGPDQPQHF	TGTGCCAGCAGTCCCGGGCCCGATCAGCCCCAGCATTTT
-	-	TRBV7-9	TRBJ2-7	CASSRPGAEQYF	TGTGCCAGCAGCCGGCCTGGTGCTGAGCAGTACTTC
-	-	TRBV19	TRBJ1-5	CASTRVNQPQHF	TGTGCCAGTACTAGGGTTAATCAGCCCCAGCATTTT